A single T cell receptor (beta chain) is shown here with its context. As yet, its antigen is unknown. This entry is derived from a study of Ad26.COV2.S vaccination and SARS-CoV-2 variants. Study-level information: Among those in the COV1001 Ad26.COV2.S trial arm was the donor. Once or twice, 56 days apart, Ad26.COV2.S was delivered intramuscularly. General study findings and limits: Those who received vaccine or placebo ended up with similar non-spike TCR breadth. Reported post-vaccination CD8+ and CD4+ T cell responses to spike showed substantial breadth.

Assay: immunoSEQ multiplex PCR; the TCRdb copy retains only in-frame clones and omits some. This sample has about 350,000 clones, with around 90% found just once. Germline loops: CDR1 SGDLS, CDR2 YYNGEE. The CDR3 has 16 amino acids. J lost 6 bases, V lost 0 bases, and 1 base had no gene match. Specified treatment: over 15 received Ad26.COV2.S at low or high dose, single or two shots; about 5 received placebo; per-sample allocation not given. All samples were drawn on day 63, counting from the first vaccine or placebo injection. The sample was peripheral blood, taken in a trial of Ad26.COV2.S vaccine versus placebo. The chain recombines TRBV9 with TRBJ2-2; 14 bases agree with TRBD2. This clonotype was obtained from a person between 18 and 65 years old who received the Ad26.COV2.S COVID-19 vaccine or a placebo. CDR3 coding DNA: TGTGCCAGCAGCGTAGGGACTAGCGGGGGGTCCGGGGAGCTGTTTTTT. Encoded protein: CASSVGTSGGSGELFF. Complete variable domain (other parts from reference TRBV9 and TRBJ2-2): DSGVTQTPKHLITATGQRVTLRCSPRSGDLSVYWYQQSLDQGLQFLIQYYNGEERAKGNILERFSAQQFPDLHSELNLSSLELGDSALYFCASSVGTSGGSGELFFGEGSRLTVL.